The clone carrying this T cell receptor (beta chain) has only a few counts. Its antigen is not known. Study results and limitations: The larger cohort examined one V-J beta rearrangement, not whole repertoires.

The germline V and J ends were trimmed by 4 bases and 10 bases, with 17 bases remaining between them. Germline CDR1 is SGHRS and CDR2 is YFSETQ. The CDR3 loop spans 13 amino acids. TCRdb redid the calling of the 5' RACE reads with MiXCR, one entry per CDR3 protein. The repertoire holds 8,000 or so distinct CDR3 sequences, with 65% to 70% as singletons. The TCR was taken from a female donor with breast cancer. The specimen sequenced was tumor-infiltrating naive CD4+ T cells sorted from the breast tumor. Described subset: naive CD4+ T cells, CD4+CD45RA+CD25-. The chain couples TRBV5-1 to TRBJ1-1, with D hard to call. In DNA, the CDR3 is TGCGCCAGCAGCGCCACTCCCGGCTCCGGAGCTTTCTTT. Amino acids: CASSATPGSGAFF. The full variable domain, in which reference TRBV5-1 and TRBJ1-1 provide the parts outside the CDR3, is KAGVTQTPRYLIKTRGQQVTLSCSPISGHRSVSWYQQTPGQGLQFLFEYFSETQRNKGNFPGRFSGRQFSNSRSEMNVSTLELGDSALYLCASSATPGSGAFFGQGTRLTVV.